The rows below give T cell receptor beta chains drawn from one sample of a study of PD-1 blockade in classical Hodgkin lymphoma. Sequenced by immunoSEQ multiplex PCR; TCRdb stores in-frame clones only, minus some. In the table there are around 25,000 clones, 65% to 90% of which are singletons. The specimen was CD4+ T cells from blood, collected before the fourth cycle of nivolumab. The receptor source for this set is a human donor with classical Hodgkin lymphoma. CDR3s include the opening cysteine and the closing phenylalanine or tryptophan. A D gene is named only where the DNA matches it firmly. Some rows mark clone size as missing; the rest say once, few, many or name a class of expanded clone.

J | size | D | V | CDR3 | DNA
TRBJ2-7 | NA | TRBD1 | TRBV6-1 | CASSVLLGTATYEQYF | TGTGCCAGCAGTGTACTACTCGGGACAGCCACCTACGAGCAGTACTTC
TRBJ2-3 | NA | TRBD2 | TRBV6-4 | CASSPTSGGAADTQYF | TGTGCCAGCAGTCCTACAAGCGGGGGGGCAGCAGATACGCAGTATTTT
TRBJ1-1 | NA | NA | TRBV6-1 | CASSEEKVQAFF | TGTGCCAGCAGTGAAGAGAAGGTACAGGCTTTCTTT
TRBJ1-1 | NA | TRBD1 | TRBV19 | CASRTDRVWDTEAFF | TGTGCCAGTAGAACGGACAGGGTATGGGACACTGAAGCTTTCTTT
TRBJ2-5 | NA | NA | TRBV5-1 | CASSFGRTQETQYF | TGCGCCAGCAGCTTTGGCCGGACCCAAGAGACCCAGTACTTC
TRBJ1-1 | NA | TRBD1 | TRBV5-1 | CASSPQIQGASTEAFF | TGCGCCAGCAGCCCCCAAATACAGGGGGCGTCGACTGAAGCTTTCTTT
TRBJ1-4 | NA | NA | TRBV11-3 | CASSPRKKLFF | TGTGCCAGCAGCCCGAGAAAAAAACTGTTTTTT
TRBJ2-3 | NA | NA | TRBV5-1 | CASSDTRRQVTQYF | TGCGCCAGCTCGGACACCCGCCGTCAGGTTACGCAGTATTTT
TRBJ2-5 | NA | NA | TRBV4-2 | CASSRDRGAETQYF | TGTGCCAGCAGCCGCGATAGGGGGGCAGAGACCCAGTACTTC
TRBJ1-5 | few | TRBD1 | TRBV18 | CASSPIVRGGADQPQHF | TGTGCCAGCTCACCAATAGTGAGAGGGGGCGCAGATCAGCCCCAGCATTTT
TRBJ2-1 | NA | NA | TRBV7-2 | CASSLRLDYNEQFF | TGTGCCAGCAGCTTAAGACTGGATTACAATGAGCAGTTCTTC
TRBJ1-1 | NA | TRBD1 | TRBV4-2 | CASSFGQANTEAFF | TGTGCCAGCAGCTTCGGACAGGCGAACACTGAAGCTTTCTTT
TRBJ2-3 | NA | TRBD1 | TRBV7-2 | CASSLGQGQDTQYF | TGTGCCAGCAGCTTAGGACAGGGACAAGATACGCAGTATTTT
TRBJ2-5 | NA | TRBD2 | TRBV10-3 | CATLAGGETQYF | TGTGCCACCTTAGCGGGGGGGGAGACCCAGTACTTC
TRBJ1-1 | NA | NA | TRBV5-5 | CASSSIDGPEAFF | TGTGCCAGCAGCTCTATAGACGGACCAGAAGCTTTCTTT
TRBJ1-2 | NA | NA | TRBV19 | CASSPRRAGGYTF | TGTGCCAGTAGTCCCCGCAGGGCGGGTGGCTACACCTTC
TRBJ1-1 | NA | NA | TRBV7-9 | CASSPHDREAFF | TGTGCCAGCAGCCCCCACGACAGGGAAGCTTTCTTT
TRBJ1-2 | NA | NA | TRBV29-1 | CSVEGQGHGYTF | TGCAGCGTTGAGGGGCAGGGCCATGGCTACACCTTC
TRBJ2-1 | once | NA | TRBV7-9 | CASSLNVQDNEQFF | TGTGCCAGCAGCTTAAATGTACAGGACAATGAGCAGTTCTTC
TRBJ2-7 | NA | TRBD2 | TRBV7-9 | CASSQTGGSEQYF | TGTGCCAGCAGCCAGACGGGGGGGAGCGAGCAGTACTTC
TRBJ1-2 | NA | NA | TRBV2 | CASSELGTPTDYGYTF | TGTGCCAGCAGTGAACTCGGGACACCAACGGACTATGGCTACACCTTC
TRBJ1-2 | NA | NA | TRBV30 | CAWSVIWTGYTF | TGTGCCTGGAGTGTGATTTGGACTGGCTACACCTTC
TRBJ2-3 | once | NA | TRBV5-1 | CASSLEGRTTDTQYF | TGCGCCAGCAGCTTGGAAGGCAGAACCACAGATACGCAGTATTTT
TRBJ2-7 | NA | NA | TRBV10-3 | CAISEVARYEQYF | TGTGCCATCAGTGAAGTTGCGAGGTACGAGCAGTACTTC
TRBJ1-2 | NA | TRBD1 | TRBV9 | CASSVATGANGYTF | TGTGCCAGCAGCGTAGCTACAGGGGCAAATGGCTACACCTTC
TRBJ1-5 | NA | TRBD1 | TRBV2 | CASSDRVGGQPQHF | TGTGCCAGTTCAGACAGGGTCGGGGGCCAGCCCCAGCATTTT
TRBJ2-5 | NA | TRBD1 | TRBV27 | CASSKGTGQETQYF | TGTGCCAGCAGTAAAGGGACAGGGCAGGAGACCCAGTACTTC
TRBJ1-5 | NA | NA | TRBV7-2 | CASSEGGWNQPQHF | TGTGCCAGCAGCGAAGGGGGTTGGAATCAGCCCCAGCATTTT
TRBJ2-2 | NA | TRBD1 | TRBV4-2 | CASSQGRTGGAGELFF | TGTGCCAGCAGCCAAGGCAGGACAGGGGGGGCCGGGGAGCTGTTTTTT
TRBJ1-2 | NA | TRBD1 | TRBV5-8 | CASSLEDRGTYGYTF | TGTGCCAGCAGCTTGGAGGACAGGGGGACTTATGGCTACACCTTC
TRBJ2-2 | once | NA | TRBV6-5 | CASSYEGQLTGELFF | TGTGCCAGCAGTTACGAGGGACAACTCACCGGGGAGCTGTTTTTT
TRBJ1-5 | NA | NA | TRBV2 | CASSLGQPQHF | TGTGCCAGCAGCCTAGGTCAGCCCCAGCATTTT
TRBJ2-1 | NA | TRBD1 | TRBV12-5 | CASGATRDRGLRSSYNEQFF | TGTGCTAGTGGTGCCACCCGGGACAGGGGTCTTCGAAGCTCCTACAATGAGCAGTTCTTC
TRBJ1-6 | few | TRBD1 | TRBV7-6 | CASSLVPGQGGNSPLHF | TGTGCCAGCAGCTTAGTGCCGGGACAGGGTGGGAATTCACCCCTCCACTTT
TRBJ1-1 | NA | TRBD1 | TRBV7-2 | CASSLGQGTEAFF | TGTGCCAGCAGCTTAGGACAGGGCACTGAAGCTTTCTTT
TRBJ1-6 | NA | NA | TRBV7-6 | CASSSTGRGSPLHF | TGTGCCAGCAGCTCGACAGGCCGGGGTTCACCCCTCCACTTT
TRBJ1-1 | NA | NA | TRBV20-1 | CSASRGTEAFF | TGCAGTGCTAGCCGGGGTACGGAAGCTTTCTTT
TRBJ2-7 | NA | NA | TRBV28 | CASTIELRYEQYF | TGTGCCAGCACCATAGAATTAAGATACGAGCAGTACTTC
TRBJ2-7 | few | TRBD2 | TRBV9 | CASSGGGAYEQYF | TGTGCCAGCAGCGGCGGGGGGGCCTACGAGCAGTACTTC
TRBJ1-4 | NA | NA | TRBV7-9 | CASSLRQGATNEKLFF | TGTGCCAGCAGCTTACGCCAGGGAGCAACTAATGAAAAACTGTTTTTT
TRBJ1-6 | once | TRBD1 | TRBV11-3 | CASSPGTGQSPLHF | TGTGCCAGCAGCCCCGGGACAGGTCAATCACCCCTCCACTTT
TRBJ1-6 | NA | TRBD1 | TRBV4-3 | CASSQDHRGLRFNSPLHF | TGCGCCAGCAGCCAAGATCACAGGGGGCTTAGGTTCAATTCACCCCTCCACTTT
TRBJ1-2 | once | NA | TRBV6-1 | CASSQMDLVYGYTF | TGTGCCAGCAGTCAAATGGACCTCGTCTATGGCTACACCTTC
TRBJ2-1 | few | NA | TRBV29-1 | CSVVSAARSNEQFF | TGCAGCGTTGTTTCGGCAGCCCGCTCCAATGAGCAGTTCTTC
TRBJ2-7 | NA | NA | TRBV11-2 | CASSSGTIIYEQYF | TGTGCCAGCAGCTCCGGGACCATAATCTACGAGCAGTACTTC
TRBJ2-5 | few | TRBD2 | TRBV7-7 | CASSSGLAGGQETQYF | TGTGCCAGCAGCTCGGGACTAGCGGGGGGGCAGGAGACCCAGTACTTC
TRBJ2-7 | NA | NA | TRBV6-6 | CAAQGQRAYEQYF | TGTGCCGCCCAAGGACAGCGAGCCTACGAGCAGTACTTC
TRBJ2-2 | few | NA | TRBV7-2 | CASTVMGSTGELFF | TGTGCCAGCACAGTTATGGGGAGCACCGGGGAGCTGTTTTTT
TRBJ2-5 | NA | NA | TRBV5-1 | CASSWDGEEETQYF | TGCGCCAGCAGCTGGGACGGAGAAGAAGAGACCCAGTACTTC
TRBJ2-1 | NA | NA | TRBV7-2 | CASSLVGSGSYNEQFF | TGTGCCAGCAGCTTAGTGGGCTCCGGCTCCTACAATGAGCAGTTCTTC
TRBJ1-6 | NA | NA | TRBV5-1 | CASSSKGTRADSPLHF | TGCGCCAGCAGCTCGAAAGGGACTCGGGCCGATTCACCCCTCCACTTT
TRBJ1-1 | NA | NA | TRBV15 | CATSRDLGSYANTEAFF | TGTGCCACCAGCAGAGATCTAGGCAGCTACGCGAACACTGAAGCTTTCTTT
TRBJ1-2 | NA | TRBD1 | TRBV19 | CASHTPGQSYGYTF | TGTGCCAGTCATACTCCGGGACAGAGCTATGGCTACACCTTC
TRBJ1-6 | once | NA | TRBV11-2 | CASSLDGGPLHF | TGTGCCAGCAGCTTGGACGGAGGCCCCCTCCACTTT
TRBJ1-3 | NA | NA | TRBV10-3 | CAISDPGVSGNTIYF | TGTGCCATCAGTGATCCGGGCGTCTCTGGAAACACCATATATTTT
TRBJ1-2 | NA | TRBD1 | TRBV18 | CASSPGQGYGYTF | TGTGCCAGCTCACCAGGACAGGGGTATGGCTACACCTTC
TRBJ1-1 | NA | NA | TRBV5-5 | CASSLMRETEAFF | TGTGCCAGCAGCTTGATGAGGGAAACTGAAGCTTTCTTT